These T cell receptor beta chains were read from a single sample in a study of cytomegalovirus exposure and HLA in healthy donors. Libraries were prepared by immunoSEQ multiplex PCR; TCRdb keeps only in-frame clonotypes and omits some of them. The top ten hold 7% to 8.5% of the sample, which has about 89,000 clones, roughly 85% seen once. Sequencing was performed on PBMCs. The receptors were gathered from a man in his forties or fifties in good health and CMV-seropositive. Each CDR3 is given with its conserved first and last residue. The D gene is left open where the match is weak. Rows give clone size only sometimes, using once, few, many, or a class for an expanded clone.

clone size,J gene,CDR3 length,V gene,D gene,CDR3 DNA,CDR3 protein
NA,TRBJ2-3,18,TRBV7-9,NA,TGTGCCAGCAGCTTGTTTAGGGGACTCGACCGTAGCACAGATACGCAGTATTTT,CASSLFRGLDRSTDTQYF
NA,TRBJ1-1,14,TRBV7-8,NA,TGTGCCAGCAGCTTGACAGATATAAACACTGAAGCTTTCTTT,CASSLTDINTEAFF
NA,TRBJ1-5,14,TRBV19,NA,TGTGCCAGTAGTATAGTTGCAGGGAATCAGCCCCAGCATTTT,CASSIVAGNQPQHF
NA,TRBJ2-1,16,TRBV11-3,TRBD2,TGTGCCAGCAGCGTCACCCATAGCGGGGGGACTAATGAGCAGTTCTTC,CASSVTHSGGTNEQFF
NA,TRBJ1-3,15,TRBV7-6,NA,TGTGCCAGCAGCTTAGACCCAGGGTTGGGAAACACCATATATTTT,CASSLDPGLGNTIYF
NA,TRBJ2-1,14,TRBV18,NA,TGTGCCAGCTCACCACTCGGGGGCTACAATGAGCAGTTCTTC,CASSPLGGYNEQFF
NA,TRBJ1-2,14,TRBV7-8,NA,TGTGCCAGCAGCTTAGCCCCCAGGTTTTATGGCTACACCTTC,CASSLAPRFYGYTF
once,TRBJ2-5,14,TRBV18,NA,TGTGCCAGCTCACCGTCCCAGGGAATTGAGACCCAGTACTTC,CASSPSQGIETQYF
NA,TRBJ2-7,13,TRBV6-1,TRBD2,TGTGCCAGCAAGGCTAGCGGGGGCTACGAGCAGTACTTC,CASKASGGYEQYF
NA,TRBJ1-2,14,TRBV10-2,NA,TGCGCCAGCCGGGGGACCACAGCTAACTATGGCTACACCTTC,CASRGTTANYGYTF
few,TRBJ1-1,13,TRBV6-6,NA,TGTGCCAGCTCCCCTACTATGAACACTGAAGCTTTCTTT,CASSPTMNTEAFF
NA,TRBJ2-1,16,TRBV9,NA,TGTGCCAGCAGCTCTCCGCGAACCCGGGCCTACAATGAGCAGTTCTTC,CASSSPRTRAYNEQFF
NA,TRBJ2-7,14,TRBV5-1,NA,TGCGCCAGCAGCTTGGCCGGGAGCTCCTACGAGCAGTACTTC,CASSLAGSSYEQYF
NA,TRBJ1-3,15,TRBV7-2,TRBD1,TGTGCCAGCAGCTTAGACAGGGGCTCTGGAAACACCATATATTTT,CASSLDRGSGNTIYF
NA,TRBJ1-2,13,TRBV14,NA,TGTGCCAGCAGCCAAGACTATAACTATGGCTACACCTTC,CASSQDYNYGYTF
NA,TRBJ2-3,15,TRBV11-3,NA,TGTGCCAGCAGCTTGGAGGGAACTAGCACAGATACGCAGTATTTT,CASSLEGTSTDTQYF
NA,TRBJ2-1,13,TRBV6-1,NA,TGTGCCAGCAGTTTGGACTACTACAATGAGCAGTTCTTC,CASSLDYYNEQFF
NA,TRBJ1-4,14,TRBV19,NA,TGTGCCAGTAGTATAGTGGGCAGCCAAGGAAAACTGTTTTTT,CASSIVGSQGKLFF
NA,TRBJ1-1,14,TRBV5-5,NA,TGTGCCAGCAGCTTGGGGGGGCCAGACACTGAAGCTTTCTTT,CASSLGGPDTEAFF
NA,TRBJ2-1,14,TRBV27,TRBD2,TGTGCCAGCAGTTTGACTAGCGGGGGCAATGAGCAGTTCTTC,CASSLTSGGNEQFF
once,TRBJ1-6,15,TRBV6-1,TRBD1,TGTGCCAGCATCTATGACAGGGTAGGGAATTCACCCCTCCACTTT,CASIYDRVGNSPLHF
NA,TRBJ2-6,16,TRBV28,TRBD2,TGTGCCAGCAGTCCGGGGGACTACTCTGGGGCCAACGTCCTGACTTTC,CASSPGDYSGANVLTF
once,TRBJ1-1,15,TRBV30,TRBD1,TGTGCCTGGAGTGTACTGGGACAGGGGGGCACTGAAGCTTTCTTT,CAWSVLGQGGTEAFF
NA,TRBJ2-3,13,TRBV7-2,NA,TGTGCCAGCAGCTTTAGTAGAACAGATACGCAGTATTTT,CASSFSRTDTQYF
once,TRBJ2-4,12,TRBV7-3,NA,TGTCCAGGGGCGTCAGGGTACCGTCAAACGTACTTC,CPGASGYRQTYF
once,TRBJ2-1,15,TRBV1,NA,NA,CTSRVAGGSYNEQFF
NA,TRBJ2-5,15,TRBV7-8,TRBD1,TGTGCCAGCAGCGTGAGGACAGGGCGACAAGAGACCCAGTACTTC,CASSVRTGRQETQYF
NA,TRBJ1-1,15,TRBV27,NA,TGTGCCAGCAGTTCCTCCCCGGGGTTTTGGACTGAAGCTTTCTTT,CASSSSPGFWTEAFF
NA,TRBJ1-2,13,TRBV30,TRBD1,TGTGCCTGGAGTCTTCACCCGGGACAGAAGTACACCTTC,CAWSLHPGQKYTF
NA,TRBJ2-7,14,TRBV5-1,TRBD1,TGCGCCAGCAACTTAGGGGGACAGGGCTACGAGCAGTACTTC,CASNLGGQGYEQYF
NA,TRBJ1-4,14,TRBV11-2,TRBD1,TGTGCCAGCAGACGACAGGGGGTTTTGGAAAAACTGTTTTTT,CASRRQGVLEKLFF
NA,TRBJ1-1,14,TRBV19,NA,TGTGCCAGTACCCGGGGGGACAAGAACACTGAAGCTTTCTTT,CASTRGDKNTEAFF
NA,TRBJ1-6,14,TRBV25-1,NA,TGTGCCAGCACCGAAGGCGGACTTAATTCACCCCTCCACTTT,CASTEGGLNSPLHF
NA,TRBJ1-6,15,TRBV6-1,TRBD1,TGTGCCAGCAGTGAAGGACAGGGAAATAATTCACCCCTCCACTTT,CASSEGQGNNSPLHF
NA,TRBJ2-1,16,TRBV7-2,TRBD2,TGTGCCAGCAGCTTAGTGCGACTAGCGGGGGACAATGAGCAGTTCTTC,CASSLVRLAGDNEQFF
NA,TRBJ2-7,13,TRBV5-1,NA,TGCGCCAGCAGCTTGGGGGGGCCCTACGAGCAGTACTTC,CASSLGGPYEQYF
NA,TRBJ2-7,16,TRBV9,TRBD1,TGTGCCAGCAGCACCCGAGCCGGGACAGGGGGCTACGAGCAGTACTTC,CASSTRAGTGGYEQYF
NA,TRBJ2-5,14,TRBV4-1,TRBD2,TGCGCCAGCAGCCAAGTCCGGACTAGTGAGACCCAGTACTTC,CASSQVRTSETQYF
NA,TRBJ1-2,13,TRBV11-2,NA,TGTGCCAGCAGCTTAGATGGCTCGTGTGGCTACACCTTC,CASSLDGSCGYTF
NA,TRBJ2-1,13,TRBV6-5,NA,TGTGCCAGCAGTGCCCGCGTAGAAAGGAGTGAGTTCTTC,CASSARVERSEFF
NA,TRBJ2-1,16,TRBV7-6,TRBD2,TGTGCCAGCAGCTTAGGCCTAGCGGGGGGGCTCTATGAGCAGTTCTTC,CASSLGLAGGLYEQFF
NA,TRBJ2-6,16,TRBV7-9,TRBD1,TGTGCCAGCAGCCCGGACAGGGACTCTGGGGCCAACGTCCTGACTTTC,CASSPDRDSGANVLTF
NA,TRBJ2-6,14,TRBV19,NA,TGTGCCAGAAGGTGGGCCACTGGGGCCAACGTCCTGACTTTC,CARRWATGANVLTF
NA,TRBJ2-3,15,TRBV2,NA,TGTGCCAGCAAATTCCAGGGATGGGGCACAGATACGCAGTATTTT,CASKFQGWGTDTQYF
NA,TRBJ2-7,16,TRBV21-1,NA,TGTGCCAGCAGCTCGTACCGGGACAGGCGGGCAGGGGAGCAGTACTTC,CASSSYRDRRAGEQYF
NA,TRBJ2-5,15,TRBV7-7,NA,TGTGCTAGCAGCATAACGACAGAACTCCAAGAGACCCAGTACTTC,CASSITTELQETQYF
once,TRBJ1-2,12,TRBV6-5,NA,TGTGCCAGCAGTGACAGACTCTATGGCTACACCTTC,CASSDRLYGYTF
NA,TRBJ1-1,13,TRBV7-9,NA,TGTGCCAGCAGCTTAGCCGGTGGTCAAAAGGCTTTCTTT,CASSLAGGQKAFF
NA,TRBJ1-1,13,TRBV5-1,NA,TGCGCCAGCAGCTTGGGAGGGAACACTGAAGCTTTCTTT,CASSLGGNTEAFF
once,TRBJ2-7,17,TRBV21-1,NA,TGTGCCAGCAGCAAACTACGGTACTTGGACAGGGCCTACGAGCAGTACTTC,CASSKLRYLDRAYEQYF